These 20 T cell receptor beta chains were all obtained from the same sample, sequenced in a study of blood T cells in healthy people across ages (dated by TCRdb to between 2015 and 2016). The library was generated by 5' RACE. The data were produced on an Illumina HiSeq 2500. A second about 7 to 11 cycle PCR used a sample-barcoded 5' primer and a J-beta primer mix. Using fastp at Q25 and MiXCR, TCRdb reprocessed the public reads and kept productive beta chains. A single entry per CDR3 protein holds the most common genes and DNA from its merged rows. The sample profile shows 1.5 million to 2 million distinct CDR3 sequences; about 49% of them were found once. The ten biggest clones cover roughly 2.1% of the sample. Sequences were obtained from blood. The receptors here all came from a woman in her 40s in good health.

The chain combines TRBV20-1 with TRBJ2-1; D might be TRBD2 (6 bases). Germline V gene lookup returns CDR1 DFQATT and CDR2 SNEGSKA (reference sequence). This CDR3 comprises 14 residues. Trimming stripped 5 bases from V and 7 bases from J, with 18 bases between. This CDR3 is CSALLGSGGNEQFF. Here the CDR3 DNA reads TGCAGTGCTCTACTTGGTAGCGGCGGTAATGAGCAGTTCTTC.

This clonotype was observed at least ten times. This chain connects TRBV7-9 to TRBJ1-1; no firm D call. The germline V and J ends were trimmed by 1 base and 1 base, with 7 bases remaining between them. Per germline, CDR1 SEHNR and CDR2 FQNEAQ (reference sequence). The CDR3 totals 14 residues. The CDR3 coding sequence is TGTGCCAGCAGCTTAGGATTGGGGAACACTGAAGCTTTCTTT. Protein: CASSLGLGNTEAFF.

This clonotype was recorded a few times. This rearrangement joins TRBV5-1 to TRBJ2-3, with D hard to call. Looked up from germline, CDR1 is SGHRS and CDR2 is YFSETQ. V was shortened by 4 bases and J by 3 bases, with 12 bases between the two germline ends. There are 14 residues in the CDR3. The CDR3 loop is CASSIPAGTDTQYF. The CDR3 DNA sequence: TGCGCCAGCAGCATCCCGGCCGGGACAGATACGCAGTATTTT.

With regard to this clonotype: The junction departs from germline at one end; a sequencing error may be responsible. The chain combines TRBV6-2 or TRBV6-3 with TRBJ2-3, with D tentatively TRBD2 (5 bases). This CDR3 contains 13 residues. Germline-derived CDR1 and CDR2 are MNHEY and SVGEGT. The CDR3 sequence: CASRRLATGTQYF. CDR3 coding DNA: TGCGCCTCAAGGCGGCTAGCAACGGGTACGCAGTATTTT.

This chain joins TRBV6-1 and TRBJ1-2, with a tentative D call TRBD1 (6 bases). CDR1 and CDR2 (germline): MNHNS, SASEGT. This CDR3 comprises 15 residues. V was shortened by 6 bases and J by 0 bases, with 14 bases between the two germline ends. CDR3 in DNA: TGTGCCAGCAGAGTCACAGGGACTACTAACTATGGCTACACCTTC. Its translation is CASRVTGTTNYGYTF.

This chain links TRBV9 with TRBJ1-6; D possibly corresponds to TRBD1 (6 bases). V lost 2 bases, J lost 10 bases, and 19 bases lay in between. Germline CDR1 SGDLS, CDR2 YYNGEE. This CDR3 region has 16 residues. CDR3: CASSVSTPTGGSPLHF. In DNA, the CDR3 is TGTGCCAGCAGCGTCTCCACCCCGACAGGAGGATCACCCCTCCACTTT.

This clonotype was picked up a small number of times. This CDR3 is CASSSRGSSNEQFF. The CDR3 DNA reads TGTGCCAGCAGCTCGCGGGGGTCCTCGAATGAGCAGTTCTTC. J is TRBJ2-1 and V is TRBV7-2, with 7 positions matching TRBD2. Germline values: CDR1 SGHTA, CDR2 FQGNSA. CDR3 length equals 14 residues. With 4 bases clipped from V and 7 bases from J, the junction kept 7 bases outside the gene matches.

The rearrangement uses TRBV3-1 and TRBJ2-7; 9 bases are shared with TRBD1. With the DNA end fitting TRBJ2-5 better, the J assignment may be wrong. Per germline, CDR1 LGHDT and CDR2 YNNKEL (reference sequence). The CDR3 is 13 residues long. The CDR3 sequence is CASRAGTGETQYF. CDR3 coding DNA: TGTGCCAGCAGGGCCGGGACAGGGGAGACCCAGTACTTC.

This sequence joins TRBV28 and TRBJ2-5, with 10 bases that match TRBD1. The germline V gene has CDR1 MDHEN and CDR2 SYDVKM. The CDR3 length is 11 residues. Losses at the gene ends were 4 bases for V and 13 bases for J; bases not matched to a gene: 3. The chain's CDR3 is CASSYRDRGYF. As DNA, the CDR3 is TGTGCCAGCAGTTACCGGGACAGGGGGTACTTC.

The chain carries TRBV6-6 and TRBJ2-3; 8 bases are shared with TRBD1. CDR1 MNHNY and CDR2 SVGAGI come from the germline V gene (reference sequence). The CDR3 is made up of 16 amino acids. The V segment lost 5 bases and the J segment 3 bases; nucleotides outside the gene matches: 10. The CDR3 nucleotides are TGTGCCAGCAGTAGCTTTGCAGGGGGCTCGACAGATACGCAGTATTTT. Translating gives CASSSFAGGSTDTQYF.

CDR3 bases: TGTGCCAGCAGCGGACAGGGGGCCCTCAATGAGCAGTTCTTC. The encoded protein is CASSGQGALNEQFF. The chain has TRBV27 and TRBJ2-1, with 11 bases lining up with TRBD1. Germline values: CDR1 MNHEY, CDR2 SMNVEV (reference sequence). J lost 6 bases, V lost 6 bases, and 4 bases had no gene match. This CDR3 is built from 14 residues.

This clonotype was seen only once. One end of the junction varies from germline; a read error may be responsible. This CDR3 is CAGSSGSSSLDTQYF. In DNA, the CDR3 is TGTGCCGGCAGCAGTGGTAGTAGCTCGTTAGATACGCAGTATTTT. The gene calls are TRBV13 and TRBJ2-3; no clear D. The CDR3 is 15 amino acids. Looked up from germline, CDR1 is PRHDT and CDR2 is FYEKMQ (reference sequence).

A few counts support this clonotype. This chain connects TRBV28 to TRBJ2-5; D is possibly TRBD2 (6 bases). The CDR3 has 15 residues. V was cut by 3 bases and J by 2 bases, with 13 bases left in between. Germline-derived CDR1 and CDR2 are MDHEN and SYDVKM. The CDR3 spells CASSFRRDLQETQYF. The CDR3 DNA follows: TGTGCCAGCAGTTTCCGTAGGGACTTACAAGAGACCCAGTACTTC. Drawing the rest from reference TRBV28 and TRBJ2-5, the complete variable domain is DVKVTQSSRYLVKRTGEKVFLECVQDMDHENMFWYRQDPGLGLRLIYFSYDVKMKEKGDIPEGYSVSREKKERFSLILESASTNQTSMYLCASSFRRDLQETQYFGPGTRLLVL.

CDR3 residues: CAINVREADTQYF. CDR3 nucleotide sequence: TGTGCCATCAATGTAAGGGAAGCAGATACGCAGTATTTT. The chain carries TRBV10-3 and TRBJ2-3; D not certain. The CDR3 has 13 amino acids. Trimming left V 7 bases short and J 4 bases short, with 12 bases between. Germline lookup yields CDR1 ENHRY and CDR2 SYGVKD.

V and J are TRBV6-5 and TRBJ2-1; no definite D call. Trimming pared 5 bases from V and 5 bases from J, leaving 16 bases between. Germline CDR1 is MNHEY and CDR2 is SVGAGI. The CDR3 has 15 residues. CDR3 in DNA: TGTGCCAGCAGTCGAGACCGGTTAACCGACAATGAGCAGTTCTTC. It specifies CASSRDRLTDNEQFF.

This clonotype was counted between two and nine times. The chain couples TRBV4-1 to TRBJ2-3; the match to TRBD1 covers 10 bases. Germline CDR1 MGHRA, CDR2 YSYEKL. Trimming took 3 bases from V and 7 from J; bases not matched to a gene: 7. The CDR3 is made up of 15 amino acids. The CDR3 region is CASSQDRGRGYTQYF. DNA for the CDR3: TGCGCCAGCAGCCAGGACAGGGGGAGGGGATATACGCAGTATTTT.

J is TRBJ2-1 and V is TRBV12-3 or TRBV12-4; D might be TRBD1 (6 bases). This CDR3 contains 16 residues. V lost 3 bases, J lost 7 bases, and 19 bases lay in between. CDR3 in amino acids: CASSFFQAGVGNEQFF. CDR3 DNA: TGTGCCAGCAGTTTTTTCCAGGCAGGGGTGGGGAATGAGCAGTTCTTC.

Only a few counts were recorded for this clonotype. The chain links TRBV20-1 to TRBJ2-1; weak D call: TRBD1 (5 bases). Trimming pared 5 bases from V and 2 bases from J, leaving 10 bases between. Germline lookup yields CDR1 DFQATT and CDR2 SNEGSKA (reference sequence). The CDR3 has 13 amino acids. The CDR3 loop reads CSALDSTYNEQFF. CDR3 DNA sequence: TGCAGTGCTCTAGACAGTACCTACAATGAGCAGTTCTTC.

This clonotype was observed once. The V call is TRBV7-9, the J call TRBJ1-5; D not certain. The CDR3 is 17 residues long. Germline loops: CDR1 SEHNR, CDR2 FQNEAQ (reference sequence). Deletions cut 3 bases from V and 0 bases from J, with 15 bases between. CDR3 in DNA: TGTGCCAGCAGCTTCTCCGGAGCTAGGGATAGCAATCAGCCCCAGCATTTT. Translation: CASSFSGARDSNQPQHF.

The chain recombines TRBV6-6 with TRBJ2-3; TRBD2 aligns across 8 bases. J gave up 10 bases and V 5 bases, and 11 bases lay outside the gene matches. The CDR3 contains 14 residues. Germline CDR1 and CDR2: MNHNY and SVGAGI (reference sequence). CDR3 sequence (DNA): TGTGCCAGCAGTCCTAAAAGCGGGGGAGGGGCGCAGTATTTT. This sequence encodes CASSPKSGGGAQYF.